Sequencing of this TCR beta chain was carried out in a study of blood T cell repertoires in COVID-19. For the study at large: The United States, Italy and Spain supplied acute and convalescent COVID-19 samples. PBMCs, B-cell-depleted T cells, or T cells were the source of the cDNA or gDNA that made up the material.

This clone appeared a few times. Original processing notes: Amplification from reference gene primers served as the basis for estimated nucleated cell counts. The table came from immunoSEQ multiplex PCR; TCRdb's copy has only in-frame clones and leaves some out. The DNA gave D and trimming, while V, J and clone size come from that table. The sample holds over 70,000 clones; roughly 88% are singletons and the top ten take 6.5% to 8.5%. The V gene lost 5 bases and the J gene lost 0 bases, with 17 bases spanning the gap. Germline V gives CDR1 SGHRS, CDR2 YFSETQ. The CDR3 has 16 amino acids. This rearrangement joins TRBV5-1 to TRBJ1-2; the D gene is possibly TRBD1 (6 bases). The sequence derives from a woman aged 80 or over with acute or convalescent COVID-19. Material: peripheral blood. The CDR3 region is CASSPQGSRANYGYTF. CDR3 bases: TGCGCCAGCAGTCCTCAGGGGTCTAGGGCTAACTATGGCTACACCTTC.